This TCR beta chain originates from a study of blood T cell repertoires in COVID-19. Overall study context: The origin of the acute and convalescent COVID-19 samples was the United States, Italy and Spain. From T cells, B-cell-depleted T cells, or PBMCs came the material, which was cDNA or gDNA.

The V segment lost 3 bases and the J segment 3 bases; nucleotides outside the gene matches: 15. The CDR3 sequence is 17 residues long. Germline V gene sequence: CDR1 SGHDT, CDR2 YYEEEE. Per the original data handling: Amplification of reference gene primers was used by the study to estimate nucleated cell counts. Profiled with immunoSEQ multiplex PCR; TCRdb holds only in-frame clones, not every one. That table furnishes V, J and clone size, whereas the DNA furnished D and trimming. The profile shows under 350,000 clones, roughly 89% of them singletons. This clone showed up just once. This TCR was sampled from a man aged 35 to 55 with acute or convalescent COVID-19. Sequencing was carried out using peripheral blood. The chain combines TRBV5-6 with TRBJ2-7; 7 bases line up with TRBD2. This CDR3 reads CASSSAFRAGRNYEQYF. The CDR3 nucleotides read TGTGCCAGCAGCTCGGCTTTTAGAGCGGGACGGAACTACGAGCAGTACTTC.